The sample holds many counts of the clone carrying this T cell receptor beta chain. This sample is part of a study of early T cells in non-severe SARS-CoV-2 infection. Across the whole study: The input, bulk RNA from unsorted whole blood, was sequenced, and chains were unpaired.

Using its own MiXCR run on the 5' RACE reads, TCRdb lists one record per CDR3 protein. The sample includes 55,000 to 75,000 distinct CDR3 sequences, 6% to 8.5% of them seen just once. Germline lookup yields CDR1 MDHEN and CDR2 SYDVKM. The CDR3 totals 16 residues. V was cut by 7 bases and J by 2 bases, with 19 bases left in between. This sequence joins TRBV28 and TRBJ2-3; TRBD2 might be the D (6 bases). The specimen was whole blood. This clonotype was sampled from an adult who was a healthcare worker with PCR-confirmed SARS-CoV-2 infection or an uninfected control (not recorded which). The CDR3 nucleotides read TGTGCCAGCACCCTCGTTCGCGGGACCACCACAGATACGCAGTATTTT. Protein product: CASTLVRGTTTDTQYF.